This TCR beta chain stems from a study of T cell responses to AZD1222 COVID-19 vaccine. Here immunoSEQ multiplex PCR was the method, and the copy in TCRdb shows in-frame clones only, minus some. The data hold 120,000 to 150,000 clones, with more than 70% observed a single time. CDR1 and CDR2 (germline): MNHEY, SMNVEV (reference sequence). Trimming took 5 bases from V and 3 from J, leaving 20 bases between them. CDR3 length equals 16 residues. This clonotype was obtained from an adult in good health. Sequenced material: peripheral blood, taken on day 0 of AZD1222 vaccination. V usage is TRBV27 and J usage is TRBJ2-7, with D perhaps matching TRBD2 (5 bases). The CDR3 reads CASSPSLGRRIYEQYF. The CDR3 nucleotides read TGTGCCAGCAGTCCTAGCCTAGGGAGAAGAATCTACGAGCAGTACTTC.